This entry lists 31 T cell receptor beta chains sequenced from one sample in a study of cytomegalovirus exposure and HLA in healthy donors. The PCR was carried out with 60 Vbeta primers and 13 Jbeta primers. TCRdb's table, derived via immunoSEQ multiplex PCR, lists solely in-frame clones and lacks some. The table for this sample gives 100,000 or so clones. Source material: PBMCs. These receptors were obtained from a man between 45 and 60 years old in good health and CMV-seronegative.

This chain connects TRBV13 to TRBJ2-7; maybe TRBD2 (6 bases). Looked up from germline, CDR1 is PRHDT and CDR2 is FYEKMQ (reference sequence). Between the trimmed V and J ends, which lost 6 bases and 3 bases, there was a span of 15 bases. The CDR3 loop spans 14 amino acids. The CDR3 nucleotides are TGTGCCAGCAGGGGCTCCGGGGGAGTCTACGAGCAGTACTTC. Translation: CASRGSGGVYEQYF.

The rearrangement joins TRBV6-6 to TRBJ1-5, with 10 positions matching TRBD1. Germline lookup yields CDR1 MNHNY and CDR2 SVGAGI (reference sequence). The CDR3 spans 16 residues. The V and J ends lost 5 bases and 6 bases, in that order; junction bases with no gene match: 10. The DNA of the CDR3 is TGTGCCAGCAGTACCGAGGGGACAGGGGCAGTTCAGCCCCAGCATTTT. Translated: CASSTEGTGAVQPQHF.

The V call is TRBV19, the J call TRBJ1-1, with a weak D call TRBD1 (5 bases). The V and J ends lost 9 bases and 4 bases respectively, with 15 bases between them. The germline V gene encodes CDR1 LNHDA and CDR2 SQIVND (reference sequence). This CDR3 is 13 amino acids long. Written as DNA, the CDR3 is TGTGCCAGCGAGGCCTCCCAGGGCACTGAAGCTTTCTTT. Protein product: CASEASQGTEAFF. The entire variable domain, with the rest obtained from reference TRBV19 and TRBJ1-1, is as follows: DGGITQSPKYLFRKEGQNVTLSCEQNLNHDAMYWYRQDPGQGLRLIYYSQIVNDFQKGDIAEGYSVSREKKESFPLTVTSAQKNPTAFYLCASEASQGTEAFFGQGTRLTVV.

The rearrangement uses TRBV6-4 and TRBJ2-1; 8 nucleotides align to TRBD1. This CDR3 comprises 15 residues. Germline CDR1 is MRHNA and CDR2 is SNTAGT. V trimming: 6 bases; J trimming: 4 bases; junction bases outside the gene matches: 8. CDR3 region: CASRVPDRGYNEQFF. DNA for the CDR3: TGTGCCAGCAGAGTCCCCGACAGGGGATACAATGAGCAGTTCTTC.

The chain carries TRBV6-5 and TRBJ2-7, with TRBD1 as a possible D gene (5 bases). This CDR3 has 13 residues. V lost 2 bases to trimming and J lost 7 bases, with 12 bases between them. Germline V gives CDR1 MNHEY, CDR2 SVGAGI. CDR3 coding DNA: TGTGCCAGCAGTTACGCCCCAGGGCGAGAGCAGTACTTC. Amino acids: CASSYAPGREQYF.

V gene TRBV11-1 combines with J gene TRBJ2-1; 14 bases are a match to TRBD2. Germline V CDR1 and CDR2: SGHAT, FQDESV (reference sequence). The CDR3 has 17 amino acids. V trimming: 5 bases; J trimming: 8 bases; junction bases outside the gene matches: 11. The CDR3 loop reads CASSKEGLAGVVDEQFF. The CDR3 DNA follows: TGTGCCAGCAGCAAAGAGGGACTAGCGGGAGTGGTTGATGAGCAGTTCTTC.

The chain is built from TRBV27 and TRBJ1-1; 9 bases align to TRBD1. Germline V gene sequence: CDR1 MNHEY, CDR2 SMNVEV (reference sequence). The CDR3 is 14 amino acids. V trimming: 11 bases; J trimming: 4 bases; junction bases outside the gene matches: 11. CDR3 region: CASGARGQGTEAFF. CDR3 nucleotide sequence: TGTGCCTCCGGAGCTCGGGGACAGGGCACTGAAGCTTTCTTT.

This chain joins TRBV10-3 and TRBJ1-1; D uncertain. The CDR3 loop spans 13 amino acids. The V end lost 8 bases, the J end lost 1 base, and 11 bases lay between the germline ends. Germline loops: CDR1 ENHRY, CDR2 SYGVKD. CDR3 sequence (DNA): TGTGCCATCCTTTCTACAGCGAACACTGAAGCTTTCTTT. Its protein is CAILSTANTEAFF.

About this clone itself: The same CDR3 is also encoded by other DNA sequences in this sample. The chain is built from TRBV7-2 and TRBJ1-3, with D hard to call. V was trimmed by 5 bases and J by 0 bases, leaving 11 bases between them. CDR1 and CDR2 (germline): SGHTA, FQGNSA. The CDR3 is 15 amino acids. As DNA, the CDR3 is TGTGCCAGCAGCCTTGTGGGCAGCTCTGGAAACACCATATATTTT. Amino acid sequence: CASSLVGSSGNTIYF.

This chain joins TRBV7-9 and TRBJ2-3; perhaps TRBD2 as D (7 bases). CDR3 length: 15 residues. V was trimmed by 4 bases and J by 5 bases, leaving 16 bases between them. Germline CDR1 reads SEHNR; CDR2 reads FQNEAQ (reference sequence). CDR3: CASSSWGGEVDTQYF. As DNA, the CDR3 is TGTGCCAGCAGCTCTTGGGGGGGCGAGGTAGATACGCAGTATTTT.

This chain joins TRBV2 and TRBJ2-5; D may be TRBD1 (5 bases). V lost 4 bases to trimming and J lost 7 bases, with 13 bases between them. This CDR3 region has 13 residues. Germline CDR1 reads SNHLY; CDR2 reads FYNNEI. CDR3 region: CASSVAQGVTQYF. The CDR3 DNA follows: TGTGCCAGCAGTGTTGCTCAGGGTGTGACCCAGTACTTC.

The CDR3 protein is CASSLDQAFNSPLHF. DNA for the CDR3: TGCGCCAGCAGCTTGGACCAGGCTTTTAATTCACCCCTCCACTTT. The gene calls are TRBV5-1 and TRBJ1-6; no firm D call. The CDR3 has 15 residues. CDR1 and CDR2 (germline): SGHRS, YFSETQ. V gave up 0 bases and J gave up 6 bases, with 10 bases separating them.

In nucleotides, the CDR3 is TGTGCCAGTAGTATAAGAGACTACCAAGAGACCCAGTACTTC. Protein sequence: CASSIRDYQETQYF. J is TRBJ2-5 and V is TRBV19; D call uncertain. Per germline, CDR1 LNHDA and CDR2 SQIVND (reference sequence). Trimming took off 2 bases at V and 0 bases at J, with 7 bases between the two ends. The CDR3 runs 14 residues.

This chain joins TRBV4-2 and TRBJ2-7; D perhaps matches TRBD1 (6 bases). This CDR3 spans 15 amino acids. Germline CDR1 LGHNA, CDR2 YNFKEQ. V was shortened by 1 base and J by 3 bases, with 13 bases between the two germline ends. The CDR3 DNA reads as TGTGCCAGCAGCCAAGCCCGGTACAGGGACTACGAGCAGTACTTC. Its translation is CASSQARYRDYEQYF.

This sequence joins TRBV4-1 and TRBJ1-3; D is perhaps TRBD1 (6 bases). CDR3 length: 16 amino acids. Germline loops: CDR1 MGHRA, CDR2 YSYEKL. Trimming removed 0 bases from V and 0 bases from J, with 9 bases in between. The CDR3 nucleotides are TGCGCCAGCAGCCAAGACCAGGGGAGCTCTGGAAACACCATATATTTT. It is translated as CASSQDQGSSGNTIYF.

The chain employs TRBV12-5 and TRBJ1-5; no reliable D call. V lost 10 bases and J lost 6, with 13 bases in between. Germline-derived CDR1 and CDR2 are LGHNT and FRNRAP. The CDR3 extends over 12 amino acids. The DNA for the CDR3 is TGTGCTATCTCCGGCGCGGGTCAGCCCCAGCATTTT. This encodes CAISGAGQPQHF.

The chain uses TRBV11-2 and TRBJ2-1; 11 positions agree with TRBD2. V shed 3 bases, J shed 7 bases, and the junction held 11 bases outside the gene matches. This CDR3 is 17 amino acids long. CDR1 is SGHAT, CDR2 FQNNGV, per germline. The CDR3 spells CASSLGRLAGLWNEQFF. The CDR3 coding sequence is TGTGCCAGCAGCTTGGGACGACTAGCGGGACTATGGAATGAGCAGTTCTTC.

V usage is TRBV11-3 and J usage is TRBJ1-1; TRBD1 matches 7 bases. CDR3 length: 14 residues. CDR1 is SGHNT and CDR2 is YENEEA in the germline V gene. V shed 5 bases, J shed 1 base, and the junction held 4 bases outside the gene matches. The DNA of the CDR3 is TGTGCCAGCAGCCGGGGACAGTCGAACACTGAAGCTTTCTTT. Translating it yields CASSRGQSNTEAFF.

V gene TRBV29-1 combines with J gene TRBJ2-3; 7 nucleotides match TRBD1. The CDR3 totals 15 residues. V was clipped by 8 bases and J by 0 bases; unmatched bases: 11. The germline V gene encodes CDR1 SQVTM and CDR2 ANQGSEA. The DNA of the CDR3 is TGCAGCTCCTGGGACAGCAACCCTAGCACAGATACGCAGTATTTT. Protein product: CSSWDSNPSTDTQYF.

The J gene is TRBJ1-2, the V gene TRBV5-4; D might be TRBD1 (6 bases). Trimming stripped 0 bases from V and 6 bases from J, with 24 bases between. The germline V gene has CDR1 SGHNT and CDR2 YYREEE (reference sequence). The CDR3 is made up of 18 amino acids. Here the CDR3 DNA reads TGTGCCAGCAGCTTGGGGTTCTCTTCCCCGGGGGGCGCCGATGGCTACACCTTC. Amino acids: CASSLGFSSPGGADGYTF.

The J gene is TRBJ2-1, the V gene TRBV5-1, with 9 bases matching TRBD2. The CDR3 consists of 19 residues. The V gene end was trimmed by 1 base and the J gene end by 6 bases; junction bases not matched to a gene: 17. Germline-derived CDR1 and CDR2 are SGHRS and YFSETQ. The CDR3 protein is CASSLMEGGGALSLNEQFF. The CDR3 nucleotides read TGCGCCAGCAGCTTGATGGAGGGCGGGGGGGCATTGTCGCTCAATGAGCAGTTCTTC.

The genes are TRBV2 and TRBJ1-4; D perhaps matches TRBD1 (5 bases). Germline V gene sequence: CDR1 SNHLY, CDR2 FYNNEI. Trimming shortened V by 4 bases and J by 3 bases, and 9 bases separated the two germline ends. The CDR3 sequence is 14 residues long. CDR3 region: CASSAGDSNEKLFF. CDR3 sequence (DNA): TGTGCCAGCAGTGCTGGGGACTCTAATGAAAAACTGTTTTTT.

The CDR3 reads CASSQDRRTANEKLFF. CDR3 nucleotides: TGCGCCAGCAGCCAAGACAGAAGGACAGCTAATGAAAAACTGTTTTTT. The chain joins TRBV4-1 to TRBJ1-4, with D possibly matching TRBD1 (6 bases). In germline, CDR1 is MGHRA, CDR2 YSYEKL. There are 16 residues in the CDR3. Trimming removed 0 bases at V and 3 bases at J, with 11 bases between.

The chain links TRBV7-9 to TRBJ1-2; the D gene is possibly TRBD1 (5 bases). The CDR3 consists of 12 residues. From germline, CDR1 is SEHNR and CDR2 FQNEAQ (reference sequence). V lost 10 bases and J 4 bases, leaving 13 bases between the germline ends. In DNA form, the CDR3 reads TGTGCCACAGCCCAGGGAACCTATGGCTACACCTTC. Amino acid sequence: CATAQGTYGYTF.

The chain combines TRBV14 with TRBJ1-2, with 7 bases matching TRBD1. CDR3 length: 14 amino acids. The germline V gene has CDR1 SGHDN and CDR2 FVKESK. With 0 bases clipped from V and 5 bases from J, the junction kept 3 bases outside the gene matches. The DNA for the CDR3 is TGTGCCAGCAGCCAAGACAGGGGGTGGTATGGCTACACCTTC. Protein product: CASSQDRGWYGYTF.

The V call is TRBV2, the J call TRBJ1-2; D remains ambiguous. This CDR3 is 14 amino acids long. The V gene lost 0 bases and the J gene lost 6 bases, with 11 bases spanning the gap. Per germline, CDR1 SNHLY and CDR2 FYNNEI. In DNA, the CDR3 is TGTGCCAGCAGTGAAGCTCGTGTTCGGGATGGCTACACCTTC. This sequence encodes CASSEARVRDGYTF. Full variable domain (remainder filled in from reference TRBV2 and TRBJ1-2): EPEVTQTPSHQVTQMGQEVILRCVPISNHLYFYWYRQILGQKVEFLVSFYNNEISEKSEIFDDQFSVERPDGSNFTLKIRSTKLEDSAMYFCASSEARVRDGYTFGSGTRLTVV.

The chain uses TRBV2 and TRBJ2-7; 9 nucleotides line up with TRBD1. The length of the CDR3 is 16 residues. In germline, CDR1 is SNHLY, CDR2 FYNNEI. V gave up 2 bases and J gave up 3 bases; unmatched junction bases: 8. This CDR3 reads CASSESVGTGIYEQYF. CDR3 nucleotide sequence: TGTGCCAGCAGTGAAAGTGTTGGGACAGGGATCTACGAGCAGTACTTC.

V gene TRBV5-5 combines with J gene TRBJ1-1; D unresolved. Germline V gives CDR1 SGHKS, CDR2 YYEKEE (reference sequence). CDR3 size: 13 residues. V was clipped by 8 bases and J by 6 bases, with 17 bases between them. CDR3 nucleotide sequence: TGTGCCAGTGGGGAGACGGCAGGTTCTGAAGCTTTCTTT. It encodes CASGETAGSEAFF.

This chain uses TRBV28 with TRBJ1-2; a possible D gene is TRBD1 (5 bases). The CDR3 is 14 residues long. Trimming cost V 4 bases and J 4 bases, with 13 bases left between them. CDR1 is MDHEN, CDR2 SYDVKM, per germline. CDR3 DNA: TGTGCCAGCAGTTATCCAGCGGGGGGCTATGGCTACACCTTC. This gives the protein CASSYPAGGYGYTF.

The J gene is TRBJ2-7, the V gene TRBV5-1; 10 bases map to TRBD1. This CDR3 contains 15 residues. V shed 8 bases and J 6 bases; nucleotides not matched to a gene: 14. Germline V gene data show CDR1 as SGHRS and CDR2 as YFSETQ. The CDR3 DNA sequence: TGCGCCAGTTCAATCACGGGACAGGGGCTATCCGAGCAGTACTTC. Amino acids: CASSITGQGLSEQYF.

This chain joins TRBV7-2 and TRBJ2-7; TRBD1 agrees at 8 bases. The CDR3 extends over 16 amino acids. Germline V CDR1 and CDR2: SGHTA, FQGNSA. The J segment lost 7 bases and the V segment lost 5 bases, leaving 16 bases of the junction unmatched. The CDR3 DNA reads TGTGCCAGCAGCCTACCCTCCGGGACAGGTACGGGGGAGCAGTACTTC. Translated: CASSLPSGTGTGEQYF.